The 26 T cell receptor beta chains listed next were all sequenced from one sample in a study of molecular identifiers for immune sequencing clone quantification. TCRdb itself ran the PCR reads through MiXCR, one entry per CDR3 protein. The table has some 590,000 distinct CDR3 sequences, around 25% seen once. The sample taken for sequencing was naive CD8+ T cells from blood, with Jurkat cell RNA spiked in. Stated subset: FACS-sorted CD8+CD4-CCR7+CD45RA+ naive T cells. The receptors derive from a human donor in good health. Some libraries in this study had Jurkat cell RNA spiked in.

This clonotype has a count of ten or more. V gene TRBV30 combines with J gene TRBJ2-1; D is unresolved. The CDR3 loop spans 11 amino acids. V was trimmed by 4 bases and J by 6 bases, leaving 7 bases between them. Germline values: CDR1 GTSNPN, CDR2 SVGIG (reference sequence). The DNA of the CDR3 is TGTGCCTGGAATAACGCCAATGAGCAGTTCTTC. Translation gives CAWNNANEQFF.

This clonotype was seen ten or more times. The V and J genes are TRBV7-6 and TRBJ1-5, with D possibly matching TRBD1 (6 bases). The CDR3 is 16 residues long. V was pared by 3 bases and J by 6 bases, with 18 bases between. Germline-derived CDR1 and CDR2 are SGHVS and FNYEAQ. Written as DNA, the CDR3 is TGTGCCAGCAGCTTGAGCGTTGGGGGGCTGGCTCAGCCCCAGCATTTT. This translates into CASSLSVGGLAQPQHF. The complete variable domain, with remaining parts taken from reference TRBV7-6 and TRBJ1-5, reads GAGVSQSPRYKVTKRGQDVALRCDPISGHVSLYWYRQALGQGPEFLTYFNYEAQQDKSGLPNDRFSAERPEGSISTLTIQRTEQRDSAMYRCASSLSVGGLAQPQHFGDGTRLSIL.

This clonotype showed up many times. V usage is TRBV25-1 and J usage is TRBJ2-3; no definite D call. V was trimmed by 9 bases and J by 1 base, leaving 14 bases between them. CDR3 length: 14 amino acids. From germline, CDR1 is MGHDK and CDR2 SYGVNS. CDR3 coding DNA: TGTGCCAGTTCCGGGCCTGCGGGCACAGATACGCAGTATTTT. Translated, it gives CASSGPAGTDTQYF.

The sample holds a few counts of this clonotype. The chain is built from TRBV9 and TRBJ1-6, with D uncertain. Trimming removed 0 bases from V and 5 bases from J, with 6 bases in between. Looked up from germline, CDR1 is SGDLS and CDR2 is YYNGEE. CDR3 length: 14 amino acids. In DNA form, the CDR3 reads TGTGCCAGCAGCGTAGTTCAGGATAATTCACCCCTCCACTTT. Translated, it gives CASSVVQDNSPLHF.

This clonotype occurred many times. The V call is TRBV29-1, the J call TRBJ2-3, with TRBD1 matching 7 bases. CDR3 length: 16 residues. Losses at the gene ends were 6 bases for V and 4 bases for J; bases not matched to a gene: 16. CDR1 and CDR2 from the germline V gene are SQVTM and ANQGSEA. CDR3 region: CSVNGPTGDGSDTQYF. The CDR3 DNA follows: TGCAGCGTAAATGGACCTACAGGGGACGGTTCAGATACGCAGTATTTT.

Of note for this clonotype: The junction and the germline gene differ at one end; a read error may be behind it. The chain has TRBV29-1 and TRBJ2-1; TRBD2 matches at 7 bases. The V gene's germline CDR1 is SQVTM and CDR2 ANQGSEA. The CDR3 is 17 amino acids. The CDR3 spells CSVEGVAGSDSYSEQFF. CDR3 sequence (DNA): TGCAGCGTTGAAGGGGTAGCGGGTTCTGATTCCTACAGTGAGCAGTTCTTC.

This clonotype was observed a few times. It may be a read error: a sequence one base away is much more abundant. J is TRBJ2-2 and V is TRBV29-1; D possibly uses TRBD1 or TRBD2 (5 bases each). CDR3 length: 14 amino acids. V gave up 7 bases and J gave up 4 bases, with 16 bases separating them. Germline CDR1 SQVTM, CDR2 ANQGSEA. This CDR3 reads CSAGTTSSTGELFF. CDR3 nucleotides: TGCAGCGCTGGGACCACCTCGAGCACCGGGGAGCTGTTTTTT.

The chain carries TRBV11-2 and TRBJ2-3; TRBD2 aligns across 7 bases. Trimming at V came to 3 bases and at J to 5 bases, leaving 11 bases not matched to a gene. This CDR3 is 16 amino acids long. CDR1 is SGHAT and CDR2 is FQNNGV in the germline V gene. The CDR3 coding sequence is TGTGCCAGCAGCTTTACCACGGGAGGACCCAAAGATACGCAGTATTTT. Translating gives CASSFTTGGPKDTQYF.

There are a few counts of this clonotype. A read error may produce the germline difference seen at one junction end. The chain links TRBV7-9 to TRBJ1-3; a weak D match, TRBD1 (5 bases). CDR3 length: 18 amino acids. CDR1 is SEHNR, CDR2 FQNEAQ, per germline (reference sequence). The CDR3 coding sequence is TGTGCCAGCACCTTACCCAGGGAGGAGAAGAGCTCTGGAAACACCATATATTTT. The encoded protein is CASTLPREEKSSGNTIYF. Using reference TRBV7-9 and TRBJ1-3 for the parts outside the CDR3, the full variable domain is DTGVSQNPRHKITKRGQNVTFRCDPISEHNRLYWYRQTLGQGPEFLTYFQNEAQLEKSRLLSDRFSAERPKGSFSTLEIQRTEQGDSAMYLCASTLPREEKSSGNTIYFGEGSWLTVV.

For this clonotype: Given a much more abundant clone one base away, this may be a read error. The chain joins TRBV25-1 to TRBJ2-1; TRBD1 aligns across 8 bases. Germline V CDR1 and CDR2: MGHDK, SYGVNS. The CDR3 runs to 16 residues. In DNA form, the CDR3 reads TGTGCCAGCGGTGAGTGGACAGGGAAGCTGGGTCATGAGCAGTTCTTC. It codes for CASGEWTGKLGHEQFF.

A note on this clonotype: A much larger clone is a single base away; this may be a read error. V and J are TRBV2 and TRBJ1-1; weak D call: TRBD1 (5 bases). In germline, CDR1 is SNHLY, CDR2 FYNNEI. Deletions cut 3 bases from V and 6 bases from J, with 14 bases between. This CDR3 region has 14 residues. The CDR3 DNA sequence: TGTGCCAGCAGTGACCCTAGTAGGGACGCTGAAGCTTTCTTT. Protein: CASSDPSRDAEAFF.

This clonotype came up a few times. This chain uses TRBV19 with TRBJ1-3; weak D call: TRBD1 (5 bases). Germline V gives CDR1 LNHDA, CDR2 SQIVND (reference sequence). This CDR3 spans 14 amino acids. V gave up 10 bases and J gave up 0 bases, with 13 bases separating them. CDR3 sequence reads: CATNQGNSGNTIYF. CDR3 DNA sequence: TGTGCCACTAACCAGGGAAACTCTGGAAACACCATATATTTT.

The chain has TRBV4-3 and TRBJ2-7; D possibly matches TRBD1 or TRBD2 (5 bases each). This CDR3 region has 15 residues. Germline V gives CDR1 LGHNA, CDR2 YSLEER. V dropped 0 bases and J dropped 0 bases, with 9 bases sitting between them. CDR3 nucleotides: TGCGCCAGCAGCCAAGACGGGGCGGCCTCCTACGAGCAGTACTTC. Residues: CASSQDGAASYEQYF.

The chain joins TRBV4-1 to TRBJ2-7; 12 positions agree with TRBD1. V gave up 0 bases and J gave up 4 bases; unmatched junction bases: 4. The length of the CDR3 is 16 residues. CDR1 MGHRA and CDR2 YSYEKL come from the germline V gene. The chain's CDR3 is CASSQEGTGGLYEQYF. As DNA, the CDR3 is TGCGCCAGCAGCCAAGAGGGGACAGGGGGCCTATACGAGCAGTACTTC.

This clonotype has more than one count but fewer than ten. The chain employs TRBV4-3 and TRBJ1-1; D is undetermined. Trimming stripped 1 base from V and 6 bases from J, with 15 bases between. Germline V gives CDR1 LGHNA, CDR2 YSLEER. CDR3 length equals 15 residues. CDR3 residues: CASSQGQYTGPEAFF. CDR3 nucleotides: TGCGCCAGCAGCCAAGGACAATACACGGGCCCTGAAGCTTTCTTT.

The V call is TRBV11-2, the J call TRBJ2-5; D possibly corresponds to TRBD2 (5 bases). The germline gives CDR1 SGHAT, CDR2 FQNNGV. The CDR3 runs to 14 residues. V gave up 5 bases and J gave up 1 base, with 11 bases separating them. CDR3: CASSPWTFQETQYF. The DNA for the CDR3 is TGTGCCAGCAGCCCCTGGACTTTCCAAGAGACCCAGTACTTC.

This clonotype was seen more than once but under ten times. The chain employs TRBV7-9 and TRBJ1-2, with D tentatively TRBD1 (6 bases). Germline CDR1 is SEHNR and CDR2 is FQNEAQ (reference sequence). Between the trimmed V and J ends, which lost 4 bases and 2 bases, there was a span of 11 bases. The CDR3 spans 14 residues. CDR3 sequence: CASSSTGTNYGYTF. Written as DNA, the CDR3 is TGTGCCAGCAGCTCGACTGGGACAAACTATGGCTACACCTTC.

In its sample, this clonotype was seen many times. J is TRBJ2-2 and V is TRBV4-1; the D gene is possibly TRBD1 (5 bases). Looked up from germline, CDR1 is MGHRA and CDR2 is YSYEKL. V was clipped by 0 bases and J by 6 bases, with 11 bases between them. The CDR3 contains 15 residues. The CDR3 protein is CASSQDVQGPGELFF. As DNA, the CDR3 is TGCGCCAGCAGCCAAGATGTTCAGGGTCCCGGGGAGCTGTTTTTT.

To note about this clonotype: A much larger clone is a single base away; this may be a read error. Without the conserved terminal phenylalanine or tryptophan, this CDR3 likely stems from a read error. V is TRBV6-2 or TRBV6-3 and J is TRBJ1-1; D gene unclear. V lost 6 bases and J 5 bases, leaving 10 bases between the germline ends. The length of the CDR3 is 12 residues. The germline CDR1 and CDR2 sequences are MNHEY and SVGEGT. The chain's CDR3 is CASSAVGTEAFS. CDR3 nucleotides: TGTGCCAGCAGCGCGGTTGGAACTGAAGCTTTCTCT.

This clonotype was found once. This may be a read error, as it is one base from a much larger clone. This chain links TRBV12-3 or TRBV12-4 with TRBJ2-3; D unclear. This CDR3 contains 15 residues. The chain's CDR3 is CASRGPSAGTDTRYF. As DNA, the CDR3 is TGTGCCAGCAGAGGACCTTCTGCTGGCACAGATACGCGGTATTTT.

V and J are TRBV2 and TRBJ2-5; D ambiguous. This CDR3 comprises 15 residues. The V and J ends lost 3 bases and 2 bases respectively, with 13 bases between them. The germline V gene has CDR1 SNHLY and CDR2 FYNNEI. CDR3 region: CASSDFRDRQETQYF. The CDR3 bases are TGTGCCAGCAGTGATTTTAGGGATAGACAAGAGACCCAGTACTTC.

The chain has TRBV2 and TRBJ2-7; the D gene is possibly TRBD2 (6 bases). Germline V gives CDR1 SNHLY, CDR2 FYNNEI. Trimming stripped 6 bases from V and 4 bases from J, with 13 bases between. The CDR3 is made up of 13 amino acids. The CDR3 region has the DNA TGTGCCAGCAGCGGAGGGACCGAATACGAGCAGTACTTC. It specifies CASSGGTEYEQYF.

This clonotype has at least ten counts. The rearrangement uses TRBV27 and TRBJ2-3; a weak D match, TRBD2 (5 bases). CDR1 is MNHEY, CDR2 SMNVEV, per germline (reference sequence). Trimming removed 3 bases from V and 3 bases from J, with 13 bases in between. The CDR3 contains 15 residues. The CDR3 loop reads CASSFVLAATDTQYF. DNA of the CDR3: TGTGCCAGCAGTTTCGTGCTAGCAGCGACAGATACGCAGTATTTT.

The table lists this clonotype with many counts. This rearrangement joins TRBV5-1 to TRBJ2-5; D is perhaps TRBD2 (5 bases). The CDR3 is 14 residues long. CDR1 is SGHRS and CDR2 is YFSETQ in the germline V gene. V shed 5 bases and J shed 3 bases, with 14 bases lying between them. The CDR3 sequence: CASRSWKGEETQYF. CDR3 nucleotide sequence: TGCGCCAGCAGATCCTGGAAGGGAGAAGAGACCCAGTACTTC.

This clonotype was seen a handful of times. This chain joins TRBV4-3 and TRBJ1-1; no reliable D call. The V end was cut by 0 bases, the J end by 3 bases, with 11 bases between. Germline V gene lookup returns CDR1 LGHNA and CDR2 YSLEER. The CDR3 spans 15 residues. DNA for the CDR3: TGCGCCAGCAGCCAAGATTACGGCGGTTACACTGAAGCTTTCTTT. Translating it yields CASSQDYGGYTEAFF.

This chain connects TRBV9 to TRBJ2-1; 8 bases are a match to TRBD1. The CDR3 is 15 residues long. V trimming: 3 bases; J trimming: 2 bases; junction bases outside the gene matches: 4. Germline assignment: CDR1 SGDLS and CDR2 YYNGEE. CDR3 sequence reads: CASSGQGAPYNEQFF. DNA for the CDR3: TGTGCCAGCAGCGGTCAGGGGGCCCCCTACAATGAGCAGTTCTTC.